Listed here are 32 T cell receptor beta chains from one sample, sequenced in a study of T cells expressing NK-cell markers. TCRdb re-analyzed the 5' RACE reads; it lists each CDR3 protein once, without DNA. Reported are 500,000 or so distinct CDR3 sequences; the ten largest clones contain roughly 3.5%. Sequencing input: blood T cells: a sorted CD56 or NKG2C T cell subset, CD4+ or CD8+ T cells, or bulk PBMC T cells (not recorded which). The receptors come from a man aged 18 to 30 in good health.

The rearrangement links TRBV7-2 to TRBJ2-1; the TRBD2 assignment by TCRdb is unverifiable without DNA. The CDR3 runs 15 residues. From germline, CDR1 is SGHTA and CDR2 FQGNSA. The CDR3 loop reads CASSPLVLLGREQFF.

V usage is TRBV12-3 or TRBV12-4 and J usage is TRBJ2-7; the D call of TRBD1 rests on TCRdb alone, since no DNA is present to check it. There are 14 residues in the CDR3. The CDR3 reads CASSLVDRAYEQYF.

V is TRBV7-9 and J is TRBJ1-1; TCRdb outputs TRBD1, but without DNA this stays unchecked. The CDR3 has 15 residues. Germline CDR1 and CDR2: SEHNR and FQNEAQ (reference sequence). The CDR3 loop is CASSSPGQGFLEAFF.

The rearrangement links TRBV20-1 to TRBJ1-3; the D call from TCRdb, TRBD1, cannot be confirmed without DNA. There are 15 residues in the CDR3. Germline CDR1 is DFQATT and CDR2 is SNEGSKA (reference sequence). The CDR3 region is CSATGQSVNGNTIYF.

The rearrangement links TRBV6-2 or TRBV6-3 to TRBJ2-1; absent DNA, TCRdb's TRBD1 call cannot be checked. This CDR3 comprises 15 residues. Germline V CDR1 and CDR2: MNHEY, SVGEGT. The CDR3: CASSYTGQRSNEQFF.

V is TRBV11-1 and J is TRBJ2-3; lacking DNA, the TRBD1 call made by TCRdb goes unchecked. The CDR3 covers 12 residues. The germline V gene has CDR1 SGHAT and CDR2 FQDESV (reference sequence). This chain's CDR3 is CAIQEQEDTQYF.

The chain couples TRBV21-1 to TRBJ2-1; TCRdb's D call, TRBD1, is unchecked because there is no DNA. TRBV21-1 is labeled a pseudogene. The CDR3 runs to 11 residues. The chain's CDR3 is CASSTDPRKFF.

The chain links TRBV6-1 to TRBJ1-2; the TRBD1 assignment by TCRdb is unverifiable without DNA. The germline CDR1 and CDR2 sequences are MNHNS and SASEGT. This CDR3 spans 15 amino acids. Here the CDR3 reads CASSTTGTGNYGYTF.

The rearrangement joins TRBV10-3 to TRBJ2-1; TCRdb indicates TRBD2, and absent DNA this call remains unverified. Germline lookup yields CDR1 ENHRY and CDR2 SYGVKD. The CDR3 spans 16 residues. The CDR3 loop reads CAISASGRSAYNEQFF.

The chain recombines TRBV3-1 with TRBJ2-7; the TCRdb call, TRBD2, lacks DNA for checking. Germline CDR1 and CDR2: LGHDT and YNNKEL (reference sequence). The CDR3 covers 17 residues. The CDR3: CASSQRPVLAGLYEQYF.

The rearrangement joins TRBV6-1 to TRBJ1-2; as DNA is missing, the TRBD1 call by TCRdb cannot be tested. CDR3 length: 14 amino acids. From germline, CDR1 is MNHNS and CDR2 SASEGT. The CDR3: CASRDRGANYGYTF.

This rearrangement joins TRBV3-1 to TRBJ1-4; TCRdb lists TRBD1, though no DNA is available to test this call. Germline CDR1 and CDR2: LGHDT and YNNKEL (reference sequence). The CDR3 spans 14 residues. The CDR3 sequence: CASSLGQGVEKLFF. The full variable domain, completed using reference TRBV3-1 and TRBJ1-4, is DTAVSQTPKYLVTQMGNDKSIKCEQNLGHDTMYWYKQDSKKFLKIMFSYNNKELIINETVPNRFSPKSPDKAHLNLHINSLELGDSAVYFCASSLGQGVEKLFFGSGTQLSVL.

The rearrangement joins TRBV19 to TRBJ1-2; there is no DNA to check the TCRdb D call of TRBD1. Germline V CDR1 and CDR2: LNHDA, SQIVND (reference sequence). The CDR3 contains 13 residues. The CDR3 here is CASSITGTDGYTF.

This chain's CDR3 is CASEGGESDTQYF. This sequence joins TRBV2 and TRBJ2-3; TCRdb's D gene call, TRBD1, goes unchecked for lack of DNA. CDR3 length equals 13 residues. Looked up from germline, CDR1 is SNHLY and CDR2 is FYNNEI.

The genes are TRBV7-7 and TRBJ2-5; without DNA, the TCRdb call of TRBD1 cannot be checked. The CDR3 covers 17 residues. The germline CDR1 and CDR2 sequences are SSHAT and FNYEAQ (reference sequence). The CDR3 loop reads CASSYRRGTGGQETQYF.

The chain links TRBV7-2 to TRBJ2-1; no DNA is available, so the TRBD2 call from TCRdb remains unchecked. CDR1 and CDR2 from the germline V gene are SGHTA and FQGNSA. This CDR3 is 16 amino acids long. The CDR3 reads CASSLAGRDSYNEQFF. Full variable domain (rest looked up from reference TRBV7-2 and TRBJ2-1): GAGVSQSPSNKVTEKGKDVELRCDPISGHTALYWYRQSLGQGLEFLIYFQGNSAPDKSGLPSDRFSAERTGGSVSTLTIQRTQQEDSAVYLCASSLAGRDSYNEQFFGPGTRLTVL.

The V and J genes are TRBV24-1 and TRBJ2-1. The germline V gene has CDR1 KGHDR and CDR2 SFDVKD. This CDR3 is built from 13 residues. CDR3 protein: CATGGASYNEQFF.

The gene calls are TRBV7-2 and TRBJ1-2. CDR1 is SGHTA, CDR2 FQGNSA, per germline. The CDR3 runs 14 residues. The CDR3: CASSSPIGDLGYTF.

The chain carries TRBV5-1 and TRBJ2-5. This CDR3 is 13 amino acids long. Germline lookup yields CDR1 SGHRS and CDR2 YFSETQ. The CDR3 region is CASSPNTMETQYF.

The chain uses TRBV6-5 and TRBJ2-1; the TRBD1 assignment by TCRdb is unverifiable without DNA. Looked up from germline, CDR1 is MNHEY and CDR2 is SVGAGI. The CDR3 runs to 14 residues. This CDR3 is CASSFWGWGNEQFF.

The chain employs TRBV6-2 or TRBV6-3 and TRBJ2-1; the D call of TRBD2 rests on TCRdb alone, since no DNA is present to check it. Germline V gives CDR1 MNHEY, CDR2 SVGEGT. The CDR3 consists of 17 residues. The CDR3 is CASSRIAGPKTYNEQFF.

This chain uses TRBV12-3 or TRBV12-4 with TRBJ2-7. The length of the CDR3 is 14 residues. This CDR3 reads CASSFPSRTSEQYF.

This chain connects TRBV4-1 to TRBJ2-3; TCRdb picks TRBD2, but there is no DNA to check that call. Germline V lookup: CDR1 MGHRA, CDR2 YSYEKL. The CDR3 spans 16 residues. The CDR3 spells CASSLDSGRSTDTQYF.

The CDR3 here is CASTSFGSLGPLDTQYF. The V gene is TRBV11-2, the J gene TRBJ2-3; TCRdb reports TRBD2, a call that lacks DNA to check it against. Per the germline V gene, CDR1 is SGHAT and CDR2 is FQNNGV. The CDR3 sequence is 17 residues long.

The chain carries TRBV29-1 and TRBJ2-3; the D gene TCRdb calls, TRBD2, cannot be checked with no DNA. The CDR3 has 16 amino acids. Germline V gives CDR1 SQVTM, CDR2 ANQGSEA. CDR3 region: CSVDLASGTRADTQYF.

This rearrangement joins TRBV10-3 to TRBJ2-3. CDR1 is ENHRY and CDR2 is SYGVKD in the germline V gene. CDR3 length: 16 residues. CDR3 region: CAISEPTRPSTDTQYF.

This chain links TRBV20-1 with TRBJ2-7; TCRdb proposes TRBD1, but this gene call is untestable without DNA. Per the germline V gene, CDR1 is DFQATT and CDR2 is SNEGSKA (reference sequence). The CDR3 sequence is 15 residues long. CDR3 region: CSARDPSGADYEQYF.

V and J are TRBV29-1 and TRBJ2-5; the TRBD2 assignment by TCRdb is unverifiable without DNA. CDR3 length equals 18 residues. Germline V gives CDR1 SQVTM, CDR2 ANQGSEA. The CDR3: CSVEDWSSGRAGGETQYF.

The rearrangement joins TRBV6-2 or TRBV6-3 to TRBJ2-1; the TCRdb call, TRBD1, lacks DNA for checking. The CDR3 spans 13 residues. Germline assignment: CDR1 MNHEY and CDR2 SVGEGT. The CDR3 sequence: CASSPRVTNEQFF.

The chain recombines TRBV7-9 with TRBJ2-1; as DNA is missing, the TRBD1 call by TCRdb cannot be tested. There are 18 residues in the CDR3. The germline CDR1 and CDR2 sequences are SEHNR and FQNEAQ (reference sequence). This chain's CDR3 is CASSPNPTGVSSYNEQFF. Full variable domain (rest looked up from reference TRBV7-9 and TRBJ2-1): DTGVSQNPRHKITKRGQNVTFRCDPISEHNRLYWYRQTLGQGPEFLTYFQNEAQLEKSRLLSDRFSAERPKGSFSTLEIQRTEQGDSAMYLCASSPNPTGVSSYNEQFFGPGTRLTVL.

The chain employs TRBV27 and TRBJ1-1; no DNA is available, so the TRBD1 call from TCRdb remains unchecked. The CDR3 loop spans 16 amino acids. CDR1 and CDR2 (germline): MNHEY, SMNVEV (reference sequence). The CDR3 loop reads CASSLGTGGELDLAFF.

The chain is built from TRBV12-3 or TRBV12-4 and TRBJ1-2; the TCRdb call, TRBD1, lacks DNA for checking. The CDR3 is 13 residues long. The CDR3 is CASSLGTDYGYTF.